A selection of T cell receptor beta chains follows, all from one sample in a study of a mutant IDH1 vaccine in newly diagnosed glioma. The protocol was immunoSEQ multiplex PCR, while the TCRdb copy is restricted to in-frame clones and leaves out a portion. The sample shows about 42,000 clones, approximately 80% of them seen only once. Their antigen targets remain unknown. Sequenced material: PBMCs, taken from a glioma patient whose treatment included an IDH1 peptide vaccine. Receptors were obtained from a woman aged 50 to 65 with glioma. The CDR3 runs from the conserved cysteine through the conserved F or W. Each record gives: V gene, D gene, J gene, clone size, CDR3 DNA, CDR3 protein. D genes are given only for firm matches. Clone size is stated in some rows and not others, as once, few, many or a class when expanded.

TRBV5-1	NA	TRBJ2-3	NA	TGCGCCAGCAGCTCAGGACAGACTAGCACAGATACGCAGTATTTT	CASSSGQTSTDTQYF
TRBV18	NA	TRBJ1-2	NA	TGTGCCAGCTCACGTTCACAGGGAGCCCTAACTGACTATGGCTACACCTTC	CASSRSQGALTDYGYTF
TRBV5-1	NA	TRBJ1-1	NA	TGCGCCAGCAGAGGTTCGGACCTAGAAGCTTTCTTT	CASRGSDLEAFF
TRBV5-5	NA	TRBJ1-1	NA	TGTGCCAGCAGCTTGGTACCAGGGGACCTGAACACTGAAGCTTTCTTT	CASSLVPGDLNTEAFF
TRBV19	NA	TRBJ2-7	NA	TGTGCCAGTAGTATGGGCCCAGGGGTCCCCTACGAGCAGTACTTC	CASSMGPGVPYEQYF
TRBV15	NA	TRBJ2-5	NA	TGTGCCACCAGCAGCAGGACACAAACCCAAGAGACCCAGTACTTC	CATSSRTQTQETQYF
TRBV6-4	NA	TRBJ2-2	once	TGTGCCAGCAGTGACTCCCCAACACCGAACACCGGGGAGCTGTTTTTT	CASSDSPTPNTGELFF
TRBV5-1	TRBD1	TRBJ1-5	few	TGCGCCAGCAGCCCGAGCGGACAGGGGACTAATCAGCCCCAGCATTTT	CASSPSGQGTNQPQHF
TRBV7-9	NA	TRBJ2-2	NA	TGTGCCAGCAGGCCGGGACTTGAGCGGGAGCTGTTTTTT	CASRPGLERELFF
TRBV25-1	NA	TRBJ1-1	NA	TGTGCCAGCAGTGAATCGGGGGGCTCCTTCGAAGCTTTCTTT	CASSESGGSFEAFF
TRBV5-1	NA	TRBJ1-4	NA	TGCGCCAGCAGAACAAGAGGTGTGAGCCGGGGGCGCTCAACTAATGAAAAACTGTTTTTT	CASRTRGVSRGRSTNEKLFF
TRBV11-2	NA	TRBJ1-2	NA	TGTGCCAGCAGCTTATATCCGGGCAGAGCTAACTATGGCTACACCTTC	CASSLYPGRANYGYTF
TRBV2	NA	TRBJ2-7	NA	TGTGCCAGTTGCCGGGACGGACCCTACGAGCAGTACTTC	CASCRDGPYEQYF
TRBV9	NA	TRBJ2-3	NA	TGTGCCAGCAGCGTCGGGAATACCGATACGCAGTATTTT	CASSVGNTDTQYF
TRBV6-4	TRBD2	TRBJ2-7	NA	TGTGCCAGCAGTGGCCAGGGGGCCAGCGGGGGGGGATACGAGCAGTACTTC	CASSGQGASGGGYEQYF
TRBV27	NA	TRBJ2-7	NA	TGTGCCAGCAGTCACGGACTGGGGGACGAGCAGTACTTC	CASSHGLGDEQYF
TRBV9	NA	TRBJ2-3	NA	TGTGCCAGCAGCCCTCCGAGGGTCAGAGATACGCAGTATTTT	CASSPPRVRDTQYF
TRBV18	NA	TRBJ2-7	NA	TGTGCCAGCTCTACCCAAGGCAGAATATACGAGCAGTACTTC	CASSTQGRIYEQYF
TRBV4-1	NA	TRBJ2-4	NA	TGCGCCAGCAGCCAAGAAGGCACGGCAGCCAAAAACATTCAGTACTTC	CASSQEGTAAKNIQYF
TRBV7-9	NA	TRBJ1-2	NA	TGTGCCAGCAGCTTAGGATCGACCGTAAACTATGGCTACACCTTC	CASSLGSTVNYGYTF
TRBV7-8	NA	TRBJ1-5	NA	TGTGCCAGCAGCCCGCGAGGGGACGGCCCCAATCAGCCCCAGCATTTT	CASSPRGDGPNQPQHF
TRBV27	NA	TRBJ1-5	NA	TGTGCCAGCAGTTTACTGGGGCAGGATCAGCCCCAGCATTTT	CASSLLGQDQPQHF
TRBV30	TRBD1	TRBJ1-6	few	TGTGCCTGGAGTGAGGACAGGGGCCCTACACCCCTCCACTTT	CAWSEDRGPTPLHF
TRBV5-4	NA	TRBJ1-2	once	TGTGCCAGCAGCACCAATTGGGGCTACACCTTC	CASSTNWGYTF
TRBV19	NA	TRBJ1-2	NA	TGTGCCAGTAAGGTGGGTTCGACAGACTATGGCTACACCTTC	CASKVGSTDYGYTF
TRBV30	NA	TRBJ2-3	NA	TGTGCCTGGAGTGTAGGGGCCGAGACTAGATTCGCAGATACGCAGTATTTT	CAWSVGAETRFADTQYF
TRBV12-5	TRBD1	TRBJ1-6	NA	TGTGCTAGTGGACGGGACAGGAGCTCACCCCTCCACTTT	CASGRDRSSPLHF
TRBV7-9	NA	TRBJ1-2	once	TGTGCCAGCCTCGGGGAAGGCTTTAACTATGGCTACACCTTC	CASLGEGFNYGYTF
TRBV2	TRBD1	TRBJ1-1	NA	TGTGCCAGCAGCCAGGGGGAGGGGACTGAAGCTTTCTTT	CASSQGEGTEAFF
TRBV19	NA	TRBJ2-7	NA	TGTGCCAGTAGTGGATACAGCCCAGCAGGGACCTACGAGCAGTACTTC	CASSGYSPAGTYEQYF
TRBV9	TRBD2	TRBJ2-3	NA	TGTGCCAGCAGCGTTAGCCTAGCGGGGGGTGACACAGATACGCAGTATTTT	CASSVSLAGGDTDTQYF
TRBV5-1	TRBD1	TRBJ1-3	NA	TGCGCCAGCAGCCCGGGACAGGGAGACACCATATATTTT	CASSPGQGDTIYF
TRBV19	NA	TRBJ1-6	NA	TGTGCCAGTAGTATAGATGGACAGAAAAATTCACCCCTCCACTTT	CASSIDGQKNSPLHF
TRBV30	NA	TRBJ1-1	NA	TGTGCCTGGAGCCTGACGCTGAACACTGAAGCTTTCTTT	CAWSLTLNTEAFF
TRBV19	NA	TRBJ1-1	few	TGTGCCAGTAGTCAGAGTCCGGGGGGTAACACTGAAGCTTTCTTT	CASSQSPGGNTEAFF
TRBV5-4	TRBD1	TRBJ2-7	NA	TGTGCCAGCAGCCCCGGGACAGGGGCTACCTACGAGCAGTACTTC	CASSPGTGATYEQYF
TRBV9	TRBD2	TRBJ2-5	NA	TGTGCCAGCAGCGTCCTGACTAGCGGACAAGAGACCCAGTACTTC	CASSVLTSGQETQYF
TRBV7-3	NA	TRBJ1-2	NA	TGTGCCAGCAGCCCCTCCCAGGGTACTGGTGGCTACACCTTC	CASSPSQGTGGYTF
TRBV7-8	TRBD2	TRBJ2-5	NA	TGTGCCAGCAGCGGGGAAAGGACTAGCGGGGGGTTAGAGACCCAGTACTTC	CASSGERTSGGLETQYF
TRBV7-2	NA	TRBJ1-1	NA	TGTGCCAGCAGCTCTAGAGGGTTTATAGGCACTGAAGCTTTCTTT	CASSSRGFIGTEAFF
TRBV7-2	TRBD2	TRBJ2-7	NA	TGTGCCAGCAGCTTGAGCGGGGGCTCCTACGAGCAGTACTTC	CASSLSGGSYEQYF
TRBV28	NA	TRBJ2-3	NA	TGTGCCAGCAGCCTTAGGACCATCGCAGAGTATTTT	CASSLRTIAEYF
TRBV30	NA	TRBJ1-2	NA	TGTGCCTGGAGCGCCGACCTCCTTGGGTATGGCTACACCTTC	CAWSADLLGYGYTF
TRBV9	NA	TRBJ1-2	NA	TGTGCCAGCAGCGCACTGGGCAGAGCTAACTATGGCTACACCTTC	CASSALGRANYGYTF
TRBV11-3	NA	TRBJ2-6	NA	TGTGCCAGCAGCTGGGGGGCCAACGTCCTGACTTTC	CASSWGANVLTF
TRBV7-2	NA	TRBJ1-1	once	TGTGCCAGCAGCTTAGTTCGGGGCACTGAAGCTTTCTTT	CASSLVRGTEAFF
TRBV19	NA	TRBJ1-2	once	TGTGCCAGTAGTATAGGTATAGGATATGGCTACACCTTC	CASSIGIGYGYTF
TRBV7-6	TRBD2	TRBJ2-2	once	TGTGCCAGCAGCATGGGACTAGGGGACACCGGGGAGCTGTTTTTT	CASSMGLGDTGELFF
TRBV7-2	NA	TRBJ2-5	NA	TGTGCCAGCAGCTCGAGGGTGCAAGAGACCCAGTACTTC	CASSSRVQETQYF
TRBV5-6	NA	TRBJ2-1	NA	TGTGCCAGCAGCTTCGGGACCCTCCTATACAATGAGCAGTTCTTC	CASSFGTLLYNEQFF
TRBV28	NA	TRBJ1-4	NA	TGTGCCAGCTTCTACCTCGAAAAACTGTTTTTT	CASFYLEKLFF
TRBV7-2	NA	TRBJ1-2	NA	TGTGCCAGCAGCTTAGGGGGGGGAGAGAATGGCTACACCTTC	CASSLGGGENGYTF
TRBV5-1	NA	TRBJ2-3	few	TGCGCCAGCAGCTTGGCCGGGCTAGCGTATAGGGATACGCAGTATTTT	CASSLAGLAYRDTQYF
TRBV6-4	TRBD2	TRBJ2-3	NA	TGTGCCAGCAGTGCGACTAGCGGGGGAACAGATACGCAGTATTTT	CASSATSGGTDTQYF
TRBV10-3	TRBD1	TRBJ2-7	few	TGTGCCATCAGTGAGTCGCCTAGGACAGGCCTAAGTTCCGAGCAGTACTTC	CAISESPRTGLSSEQYF
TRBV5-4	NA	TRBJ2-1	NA	TGTGCCAGCAGCTTTAAAGACTCCAATGAGCAGTTCTTC	CASSFKDSNEQFF
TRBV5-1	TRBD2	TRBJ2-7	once	TGCGCCAGCAGCTCACTAGCGGGGGCCGCCTACGAGCAGTACTTC	CASSSLAGAAYEQYF
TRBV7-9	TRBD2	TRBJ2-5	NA	TGTGCCAGCAGCTTACCAGCGGGGGGCCAAGAGACCCAGTACTTC	CASSLPAGGQETQYF
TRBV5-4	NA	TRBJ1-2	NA	TGTGCCAGCAGCTCCTCACCTGGCAGGGCCCACTATGGCTACACCTTC	CASSSSPGRAHYGYTF